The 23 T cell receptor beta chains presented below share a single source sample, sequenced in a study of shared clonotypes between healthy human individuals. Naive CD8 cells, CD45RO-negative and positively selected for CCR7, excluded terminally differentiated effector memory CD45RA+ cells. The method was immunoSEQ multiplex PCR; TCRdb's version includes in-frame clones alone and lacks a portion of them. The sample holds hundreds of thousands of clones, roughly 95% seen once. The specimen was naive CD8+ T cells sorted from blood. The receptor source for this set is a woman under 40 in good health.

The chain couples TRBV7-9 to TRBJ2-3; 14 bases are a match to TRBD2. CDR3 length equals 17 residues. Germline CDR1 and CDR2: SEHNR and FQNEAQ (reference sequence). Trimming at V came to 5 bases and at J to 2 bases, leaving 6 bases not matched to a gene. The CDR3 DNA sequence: TGTGCCAGCAGCCCCGGGACTAGCGGGAGAGCCACAGATACGCAGTATTTT. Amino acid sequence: CASSPGTSGRATDTQYF.

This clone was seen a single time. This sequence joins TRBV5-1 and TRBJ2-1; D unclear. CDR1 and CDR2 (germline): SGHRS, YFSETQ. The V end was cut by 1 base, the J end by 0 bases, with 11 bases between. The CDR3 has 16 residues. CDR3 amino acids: CASSLWASSSYNEQFF. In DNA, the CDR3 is TGCGCCAGCAGCTTGTGGGCGAGTAGCTCCTACAATGAGCAGTTCTTC.

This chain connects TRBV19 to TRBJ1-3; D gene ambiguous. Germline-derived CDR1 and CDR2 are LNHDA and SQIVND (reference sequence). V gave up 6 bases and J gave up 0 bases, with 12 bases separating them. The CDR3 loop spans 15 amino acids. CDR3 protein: CASSLDRNSGNTIYF. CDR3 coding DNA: TGTGCCAGTAGCTTGGACCGAAACTCTGGAAACACCATATATTTT.

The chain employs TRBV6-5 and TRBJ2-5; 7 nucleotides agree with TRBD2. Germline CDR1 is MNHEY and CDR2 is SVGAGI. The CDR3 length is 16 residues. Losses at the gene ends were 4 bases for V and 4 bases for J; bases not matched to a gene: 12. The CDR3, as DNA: TGTGCCAGCAGTTTATTCTCTGCGGGAGTGCGAGAGACCCAGTACTTC. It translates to CASSLFSAGVRETQYF.

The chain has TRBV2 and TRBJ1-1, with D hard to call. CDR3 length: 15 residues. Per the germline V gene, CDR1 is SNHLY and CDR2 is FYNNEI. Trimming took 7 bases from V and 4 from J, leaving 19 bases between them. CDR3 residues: CASNPESVTSTEAFF. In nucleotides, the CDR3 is TGTGCCAGCAACCCGGAAAGCGTCACCTCCACTGAAGCTTTCTTT. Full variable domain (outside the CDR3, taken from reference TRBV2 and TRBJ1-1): EPEVTQTPSHQVTQMGQEVILRCVPISNHLYFYWYRQILGQKVEFLVSFYNNEISEKSEIFDDQFSVERPDGSNFTLKIRSTKLEDSAMYFCASNPESVTSTEAFFGQGTRLTVV.

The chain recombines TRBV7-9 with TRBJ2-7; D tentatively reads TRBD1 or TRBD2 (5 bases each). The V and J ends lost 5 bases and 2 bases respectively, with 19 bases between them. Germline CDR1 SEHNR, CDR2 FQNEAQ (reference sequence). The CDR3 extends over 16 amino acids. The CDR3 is CASSPPMGVSTYEQYF. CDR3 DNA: TGTGCCAGCAGCCCCCCGATGGGGGTGTCTACCTACGAGCAGTACTTC.

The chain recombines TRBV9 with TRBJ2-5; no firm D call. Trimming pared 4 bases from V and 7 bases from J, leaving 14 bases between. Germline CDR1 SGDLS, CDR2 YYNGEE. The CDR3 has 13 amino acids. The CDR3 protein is CASSPPADATQYF. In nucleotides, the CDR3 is TGTGCCAGCAGCCCCCCGGCAGACGCGACCCAGTACTTC.

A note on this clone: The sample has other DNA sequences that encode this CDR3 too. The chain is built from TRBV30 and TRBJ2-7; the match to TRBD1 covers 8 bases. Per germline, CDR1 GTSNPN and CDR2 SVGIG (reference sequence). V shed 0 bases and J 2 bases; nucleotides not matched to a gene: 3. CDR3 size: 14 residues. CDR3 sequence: CAWSVGTGAYEQYF. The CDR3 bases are TGTGCCTGGAGTGTAGGGACAGGAGCCTACGAGCAGTACTTC.

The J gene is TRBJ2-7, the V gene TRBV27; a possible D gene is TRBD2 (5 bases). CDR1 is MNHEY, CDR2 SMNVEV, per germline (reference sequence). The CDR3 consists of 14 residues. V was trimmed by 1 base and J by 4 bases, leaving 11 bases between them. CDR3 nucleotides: TGTGCCAGCAGTTTATACGGGGAAGTTTACGAGCAGTACTTC. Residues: CASSLYGEVYEQYF.

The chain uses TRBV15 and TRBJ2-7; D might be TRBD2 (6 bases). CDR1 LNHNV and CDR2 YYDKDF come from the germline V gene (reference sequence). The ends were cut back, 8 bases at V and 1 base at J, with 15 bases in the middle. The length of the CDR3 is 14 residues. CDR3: CATSLGSGSYEQYF. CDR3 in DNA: TGTGCCACCTCTCTCGGGAGTGGGTCCTACGAGCAGTACTTC.

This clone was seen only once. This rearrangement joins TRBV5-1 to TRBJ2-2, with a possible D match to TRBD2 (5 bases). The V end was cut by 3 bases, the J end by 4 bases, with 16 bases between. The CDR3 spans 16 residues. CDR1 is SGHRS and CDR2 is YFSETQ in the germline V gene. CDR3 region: CASSWGRGPTTGELFF. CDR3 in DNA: TGCGCCAGCAGCTGGGGTCGAGGGCCGACCACCGGGGAGCTGTTTTTT.

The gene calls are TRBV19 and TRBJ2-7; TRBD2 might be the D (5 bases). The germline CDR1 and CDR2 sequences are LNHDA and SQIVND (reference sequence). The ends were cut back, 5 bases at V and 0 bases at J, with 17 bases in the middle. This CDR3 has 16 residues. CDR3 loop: CASSWTSGRSSYEQYF. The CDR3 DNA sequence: TGTGCCAGTAGTTGGACGAGCGGTCGCAGCTCCTACGAGCAGTACTTC.

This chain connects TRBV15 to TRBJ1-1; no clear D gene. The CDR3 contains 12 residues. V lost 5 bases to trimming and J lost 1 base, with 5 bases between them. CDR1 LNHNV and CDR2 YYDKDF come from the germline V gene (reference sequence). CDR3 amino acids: CATSPQNTEAFF. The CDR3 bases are TGTGCCACCAGCCCACAGAACACTGAAGCTTTCTTT.

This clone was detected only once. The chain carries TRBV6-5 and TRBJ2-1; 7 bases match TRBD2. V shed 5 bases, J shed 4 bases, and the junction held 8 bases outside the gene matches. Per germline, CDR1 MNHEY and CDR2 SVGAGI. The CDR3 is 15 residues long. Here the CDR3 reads CASSPTREEYNEQFF. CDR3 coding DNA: TGTGCCAGCAGTCCCACCCGGGAGGAGTACAATGAGCAGTTCTTC.

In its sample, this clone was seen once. The CDR3 nucleotides read TGTGCCAGCAGCTTAGACCCTGAGCAGTTCTTC. It translates to CASSLDPEQFF. V and J are TRBV7-9 and TRBJ2-1; D gene uncertain. This CDR3 spans 11 amino acids. Germline-derived CDR1 and CDR2 are SEHNR and FQNEAQ (reference sequence). V was pared by 1 base and J by 9 bases, with 4 bases between.

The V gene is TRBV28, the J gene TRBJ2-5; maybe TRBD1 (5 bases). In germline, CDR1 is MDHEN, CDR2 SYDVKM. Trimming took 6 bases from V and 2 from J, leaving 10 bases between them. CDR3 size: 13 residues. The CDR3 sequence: CASRSRTQETQYF. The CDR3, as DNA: TGTGCCAGCAGATCCCGGACACAAGAGACCCAGTACTTC.

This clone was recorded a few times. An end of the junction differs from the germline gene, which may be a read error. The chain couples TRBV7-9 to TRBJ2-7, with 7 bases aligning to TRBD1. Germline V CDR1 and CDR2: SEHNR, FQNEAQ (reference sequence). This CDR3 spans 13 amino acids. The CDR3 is CASSLGGQDRRDF. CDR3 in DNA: TGTGCCAGCAGCTTAGGCGGACAGGATAGAAGGGATTTC. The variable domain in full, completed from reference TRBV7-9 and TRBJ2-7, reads DTGVSQNPRHKITKRGQNVTFRCDPISEHNRLYWYRQTLGQGPEFLTYFQNEAQLEKSRLLSDRFSAERPKGSFSTLEIQRTEQGDSAMYLCASSLGGQDRRDFGPGTRLTVT.

As DNA, the CDR3 is TGTGCCAGCAGCGGCAACAAGGCGGTTATCTATGGCTACACCTTC. Encoded protein: CASSGNKAVIYGYTF. This chain joins TRBV5-5 and TRBJ1-2, with D unresolved. V lost 4 bases and J lost 4, with 17 bases in between. The CDR3 totals 15 residues. CDR1 and CDR2 from the germline V gene are SGHKS and YYEKEE (reference sequence). Looking up the rest from reference TRBV5-5 and TRBJ1-2 gives the full variable domain: DAGVTQSPTHLIKTRGQQVTLRCSPISGHKSVSWYQQVLGQGPQFIFQYYEKEERGRGNFPDRFSARQFPNYSSELNVNALLLGDSALYLCASSGNKAVIYGYTFGSGTRLTVV.

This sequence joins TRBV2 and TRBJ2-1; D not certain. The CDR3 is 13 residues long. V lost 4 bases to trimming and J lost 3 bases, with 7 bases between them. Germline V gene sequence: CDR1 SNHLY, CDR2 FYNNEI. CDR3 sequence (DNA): TGTGCCAGCAGTGTCCGCAGCTACAATGAGCAGTTCTTC. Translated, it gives CASSVRSYNEQFF. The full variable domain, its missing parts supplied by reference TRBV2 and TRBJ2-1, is EPEVTQTPSHQVTQMGQEVILRCVPISNHLYFYWYRQILGQKVEFLVSFYNNEISEKSEIFDDQFSVERPDGSNFTLKIRSTKLEDSAMYFCASSVRSYNEQFFGPGTRLTVL.

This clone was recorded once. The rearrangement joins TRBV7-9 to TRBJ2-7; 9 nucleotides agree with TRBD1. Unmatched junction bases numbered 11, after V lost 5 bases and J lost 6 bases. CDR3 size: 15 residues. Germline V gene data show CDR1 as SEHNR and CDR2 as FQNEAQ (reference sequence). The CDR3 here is CASSPTGTGFREQYF. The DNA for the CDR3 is TGTGCCAGCAGCCCTACCGGGACAGGGTTTCGCGAGCAGTACTTC.

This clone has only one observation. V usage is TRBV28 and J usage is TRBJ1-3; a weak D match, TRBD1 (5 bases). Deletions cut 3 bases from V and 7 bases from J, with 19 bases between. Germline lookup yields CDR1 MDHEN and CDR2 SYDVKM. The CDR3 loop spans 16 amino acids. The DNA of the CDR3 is TGTGCCAGCAGTTTTGTATCAGGGCCCGCGTGGAACACCATATATTTT. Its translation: CASSFVSGPAWNTIYF.

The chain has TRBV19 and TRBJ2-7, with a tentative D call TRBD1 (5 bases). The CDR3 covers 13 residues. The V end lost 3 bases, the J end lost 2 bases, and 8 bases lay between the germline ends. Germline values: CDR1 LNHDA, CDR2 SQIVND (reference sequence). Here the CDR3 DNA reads TGTGCCAGTAGTATCTCGACAGCCTACGAGCAGTACTTC. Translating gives CASSISTAYEQYF. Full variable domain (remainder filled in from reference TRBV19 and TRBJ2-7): DGGITQSPKYLFRKEGQNVTLSCEQNLNHDAMYWYRQDPGQGLRLIYYSQIVNDFQKGDIAEGYSVSREKKESFPLTVTSAQKNPTAFYLCASSISTAYEQYFGPGTRLTVT.

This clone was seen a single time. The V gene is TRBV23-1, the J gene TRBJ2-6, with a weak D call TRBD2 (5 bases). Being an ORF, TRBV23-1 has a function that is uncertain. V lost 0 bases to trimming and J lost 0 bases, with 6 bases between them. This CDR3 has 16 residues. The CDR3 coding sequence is TGCGCCAGCAGTCAATCCGGACTCTCTGGGGCCAACGTCCTGACTTTC. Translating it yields CASSQSGLSGANVLTF.